Described below is a single TCR beta chain sequence and its context. Clones were read by immunoSEQ multiplex PCR, and TCRdb kept only the in-frame ones, dropping some. The profile covers 69,000 or so clones, with 80% to 95% appearing a single time and around 2% taken by the ten largest. This entry belongs to a study of T cell changes during pregnancy in multiple sclerosis. Trimming took 2 bases from V and 2 from J, leaving 10 bases between them. This CDR3 is built from 14 residues. CDR1 and CDR2 (germline): SGHRS, YFSETQ. This receptor was taken from a female donor in good health, enrolled as a control in a pregnancy study. The V call is TRBV5-1, the J call TRBJ2-5; D is undetermined. This specimen consisted of peripheral blood, obtained in the third trimester of pregnancy. The DNA for the CDR3 is TGCGCCAGCAGCTTACCCACAGTTCAAGAGACCCAGTACTTC. Amino acids: CASSLPTVQETQYF.